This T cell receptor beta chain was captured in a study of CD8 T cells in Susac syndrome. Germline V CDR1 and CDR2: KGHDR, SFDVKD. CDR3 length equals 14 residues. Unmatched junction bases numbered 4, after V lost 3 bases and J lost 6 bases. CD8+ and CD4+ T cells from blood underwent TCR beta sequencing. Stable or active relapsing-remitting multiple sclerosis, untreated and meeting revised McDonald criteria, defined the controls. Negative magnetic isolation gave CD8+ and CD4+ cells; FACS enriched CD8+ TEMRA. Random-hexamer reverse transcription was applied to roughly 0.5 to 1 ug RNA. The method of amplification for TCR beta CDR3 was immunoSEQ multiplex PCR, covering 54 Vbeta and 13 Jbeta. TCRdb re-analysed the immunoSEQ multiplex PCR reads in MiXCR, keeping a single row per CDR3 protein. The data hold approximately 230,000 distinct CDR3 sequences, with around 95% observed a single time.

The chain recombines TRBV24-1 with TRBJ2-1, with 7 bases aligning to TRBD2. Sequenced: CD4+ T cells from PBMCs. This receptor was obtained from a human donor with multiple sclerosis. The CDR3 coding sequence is TGTGCCACCAGTGATCCAAGCGGGGTCAATGAGCAGTTCTTC. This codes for CATSDPSGVNEQFF.